This TCR beta chain emerged from a study of cytomegalovirus exposure and HLA in healthy donors. Study-level points and caveats: The Asian-associated ancestry cluster reportedly had fewer N-insertions than the roughly 720-donor mean in a later analysis. Near-uniform donor sequencing depth was presumed by presence/absence analyses. With high specificity and sensitivity, the classifier reportedly diagnosed cytomegalovirus status. Highly shared variants forming one cluster were likely a sequencing artifact.

About this clone: Its antigen remains unknown.

Trimming removed 4 bases from V and 11 bases from J, with 20 bases in between. Germline CDR1 and CDR2: MNHEY and SVGAGI. The CDR3 loop spans 14 amino acids. 13 Jbeta primers and 60 Vbeta primers were used for the PCR. The protocol was immunoSEQ multiplex PCR, while the TCRdb copy is restricted to in-frame clones and leaves out a portion. There are about 59,000 clones in the sample, with 5.3% held by the top ten. Sequenced input: PBMCs. This clonotype was sampled from a man in his thirties or forties in good health and CMV-seropositive. This chain connects TRBV6-5 to TRBJ1-1, with D maybe TRBD1 (5 bases). CDR3 coding DNA: TGTGCCAGCAGTTCAGGGACTAATTTGGTGGAGGCTTTCTTT. Translating gives CASSSGTNLVEAFF.